The sequence of this T cell receptor (beta chain) was determined in a study of memory CD4+ T cells and cytomegalovirus serostatus. Measured with immunoSEQ multiplex PCR; TCRdb has only the in-frame clones, and not every one. This table has about 41,000 clones, over 65% appearing once. Single viable CD3+CD4+CD8-CD45RO+ cells were sorted as the memory CD4+ T cells. CD4+ T cells were isolated by positive magnetic selection. This clone appeared a few times. What it binds is unknown. Overall study results and limits: About two fifths of the roughly 160 known CMV-associated TCRbeta sequences appeared in CD4+ memory.

Germline V CDR1 and CDR2: SNHLY, FYNNEI. With 1 base removed from V and 2 bases from J, the gap between germline ends came to 6 bases. CDR3 length: 13 amino acids. Sequenced material: memory CD4+ T cells from blood. This receptor was identified in an adult in good health and CMV-seronegative. This rearrangement joins TRBV2 to TRBJ2-7, with D tentatively TRBD1 (5 bases). Here the CDR3 reads CASSEGGTYEQYF. CDR3 in DNA: TGTGCCAGCAGTGAAGGGGGCACCTACGAGCAGTACTTC.